This T cell receptor (beta chain) originates from a study of tumour-infiltrating T cells in Burkitt lymphoma. Trimming at V came to 6 bases and at J to 0 bases, leaving 9 bases not matched to a gene. The CDR3 is 17 amino acids. Germline CDR1 reads MGHRA; CDR2 reads YSYEKL. This table comes from immunoSEQ multiplex PCR, and its TCRdb copy is limited to in-frame clones, with some not included. The sample consists of just under 8,000 clones, around 70% of them appearing once. Sequences were obtained from tumor tissue. The receptor was derived from a human donor with diffuse large B-cell lymphoma. V and J are TRBV4-1 and TRBJ2-5, with 11 nucleotides matching TRBD2. The CDR3 region is CASSRSGSGGDQETQYF. The CDR3 DNA reads as TGCGCCAGCAGTCGAAGCGGTAGCGGGGGGGACCAAGAGACCCAGTACTTC.